Below are 10 T cell receptor beta chains sequenced from a single sample in a study of T cells in Graves' hyperthyroidism and ophthalmopathy. It was RNA transcripts that yielded the amplified TCR beta CDR3 regions. First-round RT-PCR targeting the TCR CDR3 was performed with the HTBI primer set. TCRdb called the multiplex PCR reads again in MiXCR, with one record for every CDR3 protein. The sample holds approximately 400,000 distinct CDR3 sequences, about an eighth seen once. Input material: blood. These TCRs come from a man aged 50 or older with Graves' ophthalmopathy.

The chain is built from TRBV20-1 and TRBJ1-1, with 7 bases matching TRBD1. Per the germline V gene, CDR1 is DFQATT and CDR2 is SNEGSKA (reference sequence). V lost 4 bases, J lost 11 bases, and 13 bases stayed unmatched. The CDR3 is 13 amino acids. CDR3 region: CSATGGGGAQAFF. Written as DNA, the CDR3 is TGCAGTGCTACTGGAGGGGGCGGCGCCCAGGCTTTCTTT.

Many counts were recorded for this clonotype. The rearrangement joins TRBV28 to TRBJ1-5; weak D call: TRBD1 (5 bases). The germline V gene encodes CDR1 MDHEN and CDR2 SYDVKM. Trimming removed 5 bases at V and 0 bases at J, with 17 bases between. The CDR3 spans 17 residues. Written as DNA, the CDR3 is TGTGCCAGCAGTCCCGCCGGGACCCTTAATAGCAATCAGCCCCAGCATTTT. The encoded protein is CASSPAGTLNSNQPQHF.

This clonotype was found a few times. The V gene is TRBV7-6, the J gene TRBJ2-1; 15 bases agree with TRBD2. The CDR3 sequence is 16 residues long. CDR1 is SGHVS, CDR2 FNYEAQ, per germline. With V trimmed by 5 bases and J by 8 bases, 7 bases remained unmatched. The CDR3 is CASSARTSGRGDEQFF. CDR3 DNA sequence: TGTGCCAGCAGCGCGAGGACTAGCGGGAGGGGGGATGAGCAGTTCTTC.

This clonotype was picked up a small number of times. Since the CDR3 does not end with the conserved phenylalanine or tryptophan, this likely comes from a read error. V gene TRBV12-3 or TRBV12-4 combines with J gene TRBJ2-7; TRBD2 matches at 10 bases. The CDR3 consists of 15 residues. J gave up 3 bases and V 5 bases, and 7 bases lay outside the gene matches. DNA for the CDR3: TGTGCCAGCAGTCCCCAGCGGGAGGGCGGCTACGAGCAGTACCTC. Translation gives CASSPQREGGYEQYL.

This clonotype came up many times. V is TRBV19 and J is TRBJ2-2, with TRBD2 matching over 15 bases. The CDR3 loop spans 19 amino acids. Germline CDR1 and CDR2: LNHDA and SQIVND (reference sequence). J gave up 3 bases and V 3 bases, and 8 bases lay outside the gene matches. The CDR3 protein is CASSIGGLAGGPYTGELFF. In DNA form, the CDR3 reads TGTGCCAGTAGTATTGGAGGACTAGCGGGAGGGCCTTACACCGGGGAGCTGTTTTTT.

This clonotype was counted ten times or more. The chain joins TRBV9 to TRBJ2-7; 11 bases map to TRBD2. Trimming at V came to 2 bases and at J to 3 bases, leaving 4 bases not matched to a gene. This CDR3 region has 15 residues. Looked up from germline, CDR1 is SGDLS and CDR2 is YYNGEE. CDR3 in DNA: TGTGCCAGCAGCGTTGGGACTAGCGGTTACTACGAGCAGTACTTC. Residues: CASSVGTSGYYEQYF.

At least ten counts were recorded for this clonotype. This sequence joins TRBV20-1 and TRBJ2-7; D possibly corresponds to TRBD1 (6 bases). The CDR3 totals 13 residues. Germline V CDR1 and CDR2: DFQATT, SNEGSKA (reference sequence). V was pared by 3 bases and J by 0 bases, with 9 bases between. The DNA for the CDR3 is TGCAGTGCTAGCCGGGACAACTCCTACGAGCAGTACTTC. It encodes CSASRDNSYEQYF.

The chain couples TRBV7-9 to TRBJ1-3, with D possibly being TRBD1 (5 bases). This CDR3 has 17 amino acids. V lost 2 bases, J lost 2 bases, and 16 bases lay in between. The germline gives CDR1 SEHNR, CDR2 FQNEAQ (reference sequence). The CDR3 DNA reads as TGTGCCAGCAGCTTATTTAAGGACCCAGGGACTGGAAACACCATATATTTT. It encodes CASSLFKDPGTGNTIYF.

This clonotype was counted many times. V usage is TRBV3-1 and J usage is TRBJ2-2; D is unclear. Trimming shortened V by 5 bases and J by 0 bases, and 4 bases separated the two germline ends. The CDR3 runs 13 residues. Germline V gene lookup returns CDR1 LGHDT and CDR2 YNNKEL (reference sequence). The DNA for the CDR3 is TGTGCCAGCAGCTACGCGAACACCGGGGAGCTGTTTTTT. It translates to CASSYANTGELFF.

This clonotype was seen repeatedly, ten times or more. The chain employs TRBV27 and TRBJ2-3; 8 bases are shared with TRBD2. CDR3 size: 15 residues. Germline assignment: CDR1 MNHEY and CDR2 SMNVEV (reference sequence). Losses at the gene ends were 2 bases for V and 6 bases for J; bases not matched to a gene: 7. Here the CDR3 DNA reads TGTGCCAGCAGTTTAGGAGCGGGAGTTGCGGATACGCAGTATTTT. Protein product: CASSLGAGVADTQYF.